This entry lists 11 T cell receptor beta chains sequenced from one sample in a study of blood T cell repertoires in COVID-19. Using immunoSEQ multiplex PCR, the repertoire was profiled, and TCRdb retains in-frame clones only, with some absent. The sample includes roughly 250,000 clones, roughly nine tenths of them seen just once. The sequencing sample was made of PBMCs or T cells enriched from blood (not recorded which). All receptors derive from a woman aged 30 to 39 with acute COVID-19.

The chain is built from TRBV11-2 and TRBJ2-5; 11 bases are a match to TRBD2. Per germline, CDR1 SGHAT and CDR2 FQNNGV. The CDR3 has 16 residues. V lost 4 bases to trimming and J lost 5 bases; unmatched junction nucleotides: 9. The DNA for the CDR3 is TGTGCCAGCAGCTCCCTCACCGGGACTAGCGGTGAGACCCAGTACTTC. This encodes CASSSLTGTSGETQYF.

CDR3 coding DNA: TGTGCGTCCTGGGGAGGGTCTTCCTACAATGAGCAGTTCTTC. The encoded protein is CASWGGSSYNEQFF. This chain connects TRBV7-9 to TRBJ2-1; TRBD2 aligns across 7 bases. The germline V gene encodes CDR1 SEHNR and CDR2 FQNEAQ (reference sequence). CDR3 length: 14 residues.

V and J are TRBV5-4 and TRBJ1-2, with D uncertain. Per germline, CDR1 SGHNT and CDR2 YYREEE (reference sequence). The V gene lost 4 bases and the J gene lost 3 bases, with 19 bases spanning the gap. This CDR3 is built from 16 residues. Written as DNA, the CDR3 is TGTGCCAGCAGCCCATCCAGACCCCGGGAGCACTATGGCTACACCTTC. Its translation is CASSPSRPREHYGYTF. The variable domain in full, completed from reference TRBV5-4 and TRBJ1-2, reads ETGVTQSPTHLIKTRGQQVTLRCSSQSGHNTVSWYQQALGQGPQFIFQYYREEENGRGNFPPRFSGLQFPNYSSELNVNALELDDSALYLCASSPSRPREHYGYTFGSGTRLTVV.

This CDR3 is CATQGAPYNEQFF. The DNA of the CDR3 is TGTGCCACCCAAGGGGCTCCTTACAATGAGCAGTTCTTC. V usage is TRBV19 and J usage is TRBJ2-1; D possibly corresponds to TRBD1 (5 bases). Trimming took 10 bases from V and 4 from J, leaving 14 bases between them. CDR3 length equals 13 residues. Germline CDR1 reads LNHDA; CDR2 reads SQIVND (reference sequence).

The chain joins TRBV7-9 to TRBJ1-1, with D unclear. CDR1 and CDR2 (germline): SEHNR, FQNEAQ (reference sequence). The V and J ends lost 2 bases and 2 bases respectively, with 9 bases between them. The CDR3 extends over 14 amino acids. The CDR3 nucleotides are TGTGCCAGCAGCTTACATACCACTAACACTGAAGCTTTCTTT. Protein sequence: CASSLHTTNTEAFF.

The CDR3 region is CASSLQGTDTQYF. CDR3 in DNA: TGTGCCAGCAGCTTACAGGGGACAGATACGCAGTATTTT. The chain couples TRBV7-3 to TRBJ2-3; TRBD1 might be the D (6 bases). Trimming took 2 bases from V and 3 from J, leaving 6 bases between them. Germline V gene lookup returns CDR1 SGHTA and CDR2 FQGTGA. The CDR3 length is 13 residues. Using reference TRBV7-3 and TRBJ2-3 for the parts outside the CDR3, the full variable domain is GAGVSQTPSNKVTEKGKYVELRCDPISGHTALYWYRQSLGQGPEFLIYFQGTGAADDSGLPNDRFFAVRPEGSVSTLKIQRTERGDSAVYLCASSLQGTDTQYFGPGTRLTVL.

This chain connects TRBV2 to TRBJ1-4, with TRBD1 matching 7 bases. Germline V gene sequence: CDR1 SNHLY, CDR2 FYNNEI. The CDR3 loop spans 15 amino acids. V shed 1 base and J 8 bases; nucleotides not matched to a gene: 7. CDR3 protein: CASSEVDRVGEKLFF. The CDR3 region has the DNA TGTGCCAGCAGTGAAGTAGACAGGGTAGGAGAAAAACTGTTTTTT. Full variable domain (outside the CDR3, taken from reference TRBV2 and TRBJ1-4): EPEVTQTPSHQVTQMGQEVILRCVPISNHLYFYWYRQILGQKVEFLVSFYNNEISEKSEIFDDQFSVERPDGSNFTLKIRSTKLEDSAMYFCASSEVDRVGEKLFFGSGTQLSVL.

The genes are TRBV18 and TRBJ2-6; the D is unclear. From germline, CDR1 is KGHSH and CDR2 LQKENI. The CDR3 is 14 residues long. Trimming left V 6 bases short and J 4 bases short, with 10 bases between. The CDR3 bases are TGTGCCAGCTCGGTGAGCGCGGGGGCCAACGTCCTGACTTTC. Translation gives CASSVSAGANVLTF.

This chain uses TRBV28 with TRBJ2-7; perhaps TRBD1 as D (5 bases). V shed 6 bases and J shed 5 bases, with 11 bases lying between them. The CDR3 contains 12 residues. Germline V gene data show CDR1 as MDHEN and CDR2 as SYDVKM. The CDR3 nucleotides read TGTGCCAGCAGGACAGCCCTGAACGAGCAGTACTTC. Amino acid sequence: CASRTALNEQYF.

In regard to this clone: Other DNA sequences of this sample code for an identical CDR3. CDR3 sequence reads: CASRGVYNEQFF. CDR3 DNA: TGTGCCAGTAGGGGCGTCTACAATGAGCAGTTCTTC. The chain couples TRBV19 to TRBJ2-1; D is ambiguous. CDR3 length equals 12 residues. Per the germline V gene, CDR1 is LNHDA and CDR2 is SQIVND (reference sequence). V lost 6 bases and J 3 bases, leaving 6 bases between the germline ends. Using reference TRBV19 and TRBJ2-1 for the parts outside the CDR3, the full variable domain is DGGITQSPKYLFRKEGQNVTLSCEQNLNHDAMYWYRQDPGQGLRLIYYSQIVNDFQKGDIAEGYSVSREKKESFPLTVTSAQKNPTAFYLCASRGVYNEQFFGPGTRLTVL.

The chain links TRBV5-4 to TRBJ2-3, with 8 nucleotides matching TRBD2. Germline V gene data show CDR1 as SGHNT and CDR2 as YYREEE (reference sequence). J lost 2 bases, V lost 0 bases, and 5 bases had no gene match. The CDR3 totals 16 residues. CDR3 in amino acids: CASSLAVSGATDTQYF. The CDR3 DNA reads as TGTGCCAGCAGCTTGGCTGTTAGCGGGGCCACAGATACGCAGTATTTT.